A selection of T cell receptor beta chains follows, all from one sample in a study of blood T cell repertoires in COVID-19. Some clones are missing from TCRdb's copy, which holds only in-frame ones; the method was immunoSEQ multiplex PCR. The sample yields around 200,000 clones, more than 85% seen once. The material sequenced was peripheral blood. All receptors derive from a middle-aged man with active or convalescent COVID-19. CDR3s include the opening cysteine and the closing phenylalanine or tryptophan. The order of the fields is V gene, J gene, clone size, D gene, CDR3 protein, CDR3 DNA. A D gene is named only where the DNA matches it firmly. Rows may omit the clone size; those that give it use once, few, many or a size class.

>TRBV23-1|TRBJ1-1|.|.
CASSHPTRWTDHNTEAFF
TGCGCCAGCAGTCACCCGACCCGGTGGACAGACCACAACACTGAAGCTTTCTTT
>TRBV5-7|TRBJ2-7|.|TRBD2
CASSLPGLAGPYEQYF
TGTGCCAGCAGCCTTCCCGGGCTAGCGGGTCCCTACGAGCAGTACTTC
>TRBV28|TRBJ1-2|.|.
CASSLPGANYGYTF
TGTGCCAGCAGTTTGCCGGGAGCTAACTATGGCTACACCTTC
>TRBV7-9|TRBJ1-3|.|.
CASSSRSGNTIYF
TGTGCCAGCAGCTCCCGCTCTGGAAACACCATATATTTT
>TRBV6-5|TRBJ2-7|.|TRBD1
CASSTTGGTYEQYF
TGTGCCAGCAGTACGACAGGGGGAACATACGAGCAGTACTTC
>TRBV6-5|TRBJ2-5|.|.
CASSYREAQETQYF
TGTGCCAGCAGTTACCGAGAAGCCCAAGAGACCCAGTACTTC
>TRBV27|TRBJ2-3|.|TRBD1
CASATGANTDTQYF
TGTGCCAGCGCAACAGGGGCTAATACAGATACGCAGTATTTT
>TRBV5-1|TRBJ1-3|.|.
CASSFDGYSGNTIYF
TGCGCCAGCAGCTTCGACGGGTACTCTGGAAACACCATATATTTT
>TRBV12-3/TRBV12-4|TRBJ1-1|.|.
CASRPTDHTEAFF
TGTGCCAGCAGGCCTACAGATCACACTGAAGCTTTCTTT
>TRBV30|TRBJ1-1|once|TRBD1
CAWKGQGYTEAFF
TGTGCCTGGAAGGGACAGGGGTACACTGAAGCTTTCTTT
>TRBV5-4|TRBJ2-7|.|TRBD2
CASSLRTSGPYEQYF
TGTGCCAGCAGCTTGAGGACTAGCGGTCCCTACGAGCAGTACTTC
>TRBV18|TRBJ1-2|.|TRBD1
CASSPGQQPNYGYTF
TGTGCCAGCTCACCGGGACAGCAGCCTAACTATGGCTACACCTTC
>TRBV19|TRBJ1-1|.|.
CASSMVGTQGRGTEAFF
TGTGCCAGTAGTATGGTTGGCACTCAGGGGCGGGGGACTGAAGCTTTCTTT
>TRBV7-8|TRBJ1-5|.|TRBD1
CASSSGTGFWPQHF
TGTGCCAGCAGCTCCGGGACAGGGTTTTGGCCCCAGCATTTT
>TRBV3-1/TRBV3-2|TRBJ2-7|.|TRBD1
CASSRGDRLAYEQYF
TGTGCCAGCAGCCGGGGGGACAGGCTAGCCTACGAGCAGTACTTC
>TRBV5-1|TRBJ2-7|.|.
CASSFGEHRETYEQYF
TGCGCCAGCAGCTTCGGGGAACACAGGGAGACCTACGAGCAGTACTTC
>TRBV7-9|TRBJ1-4|.|TRBD1
CASSLADRGEKLFF
TGTGCCAGCAGCTTAGCGGACAGGGGTGAAAAACTGTTTTTT
>TRBV10-1|TRBJ2-2|.|.
CASSESLGNTGELFF
TGCGCCAGCAGTGAGTCGTTGGGCAACACCGGGGAGCTGTTTTTT
>TRBV4-1|TRBJ1-2|.|TRBD1
CASSLTGGEVYTF
TGCGCCAGCAGCCTGACAGGGGGCGAGGTCTACACCTTC
>TRBV5-8|TRBJ2-7|.|TRBD1
CASSSGTGVYEQYF
TGTGCCAGCAGCTCCGGGACAGGGGTCTACGAGCAGTACTTC
>TRBV6-1|TRBJ2-2|.|.
CASGQLNTGELFF
TGTGCCAGCGGACAGCTGAACACCGGGGAGCTGTTTTTT
>TRBV5-4|TRBJ1-6|.|TRBD1
CASSRPGQGSPLHF
TGTGCCAGCAGCAGGCCGGGACAGGGCTCACCCCTCCACTTT
>TRBV12-3/TRBV12-4|TRBJ1-2|.|.
CASLGRNYGYTF
TGTGCCAGCCTGGGGAGAAACTATGGCTACACCTTC
>TRBV4-1|TRBJ1-1|.|.
CASSLGGGTEAFF
TGCGCCAGCAGCCTTGGGGGGGGCACTGAAGCTTTCTTT